These 25 T cell receptor beta chains were sequenced from one sample in a study of sequential checkpoint blockade in melanoma. Treatment given: randomized to nivolumab then ipilimumab (arm A) or the reverse (arm B). Generated by immunoSEQ multiplex PCR, the TCRdb table keeps only in-frame clones and is missing some. The sample carries approximately 29,000 clones, about 83% recorded once. Source: CD8+ T cells sorted from blood (inferred from file names), taken from a patient given nivolumab and ipilimumab in sequence. These receptors were taken from a human donor with melanoma.

The CDR3 is CASSVGLAGGRNYNEQFF. The CDR3 region has the DNA TGTGCCAGCAGCGTAGGACTAGCGGGGGGGCGAAATTACAATGAGCAGTTCTTC. V gene TRBV9 combines with J gene TRBJ2-1; TRBD2 matches 14 bases. From germline, CDR1 is SGDLS and CDR2 YYNGEE. V shed 0 bases and J 4 bases; nucleotides not matched to a gene: 6. The CDR3 has 18 amino acids.

CDR3 coding DNA: TGTGCCAGCACCTGGGGAGGGATCGGGGAGCTGTTTTTT. Encoded protein: CASTWGGIGELFF. The chain recombines TRBV5-6 with TRBJ2-2; 7 bases map to TRBD2. This CDR3 comprises 13 residues. Germline V CDR1 and CDR2: SGHDT, YYEEEE. V trimming: 6 bases; J trimming: 7 bases; junction bases outside the gene matches: 6. Variable domain in full (rest from reference TRBV5-6 and TRBJ2-2): DAGVTQSPTHLIKTRGQQVTLRCSPKSGHDTVSWYQQALGQGPQFIFQYYEEEERQRGNFPDRFSGHQFPNYSSELNVNALLLGDSALYLCASTWGGIGELFFGEGSRLTVL.

The V call is TRBV19, the J call TRBJ2-7; unclear D gene. This CDR3 spans 13 amino acids. V gave up 3 bases and J gave up 3 bases, with 9 bases separating them. CDR1 and CDR2 from the germline V gene are LNHDA and SQIVND (reference sequence). The CDR3, as DNA: TGTGCCAGTAGTATTCTCCCGGGCTACGAGCAGTACTTC. Translated, it gives CASSILPGYEQYF.

CDR3 in amino acids: CASTQRLSGSTEAFF. The CDR3 nucleotides read TGTGCCAGCACTCAAAGACTCTCGGGAAGCACTGAAGCTTTCTTT. V gene TRBV7-9 combines with J gene TRBJ1-1; D is unclear. Trimming took 7 bases from V and 4 from J, leaving 19 bases between them. CDR1 is SEHNR and CDR2 is FQNEAQ in the germline V gene (reference sequence). CDR3 size: 15 residues.

The chain employs TRBV18 and TRBJ2-2, with D tentatively TRBD1 (5 bases). In germline, CDR1 is KGHSH, CDR2 LQKENI. Trimming cost V 2 bases and J 3 bases, with 7 bases left between them. CDR3 length: 14 amino acids. The CDR3 bases are TGTGCCAGCTCACCAAAAGGGGACACCGGGGAGCTGTTTTTT. This codes for CASSPKGDTGELFF. Variable domain in full (rest from reference TRBV18 and TRBJ2-2): NAGVMQNPRHLVRRRGQEARLRCSPMKGHSHVYWYRQLPEEGLKFMVYLQKENIIDESGMPKERFSAEFPKEGPSILRIQQVVRGDSAAYFCASSPKGDTGELFFGEGSRLTVL.

CDR3 sequence: CATSRAGLLNQPQHF. The CDR3 DNA is TGTGCCACCAGCAGAGCCGGGTTACTCAATCAGCCCCAGCATTTT. The chain couples TRBV15 to TRBJ1-5; D is uncertain. Trimming took 1 base from V and 3 from J, leaving 10 bases between them. This CDR3 region has 15 residues. Germline values: CDR1 LNHNV, CDR2 YYDKDF (reference sequence). Drawing the rest from reference TRBV15 and TRBJ1-5, the complete variable domain is DAMVIQNPRYQVTQFGKPVTLSCSQTLNHNVMYWYQQKSSQAPKLLFHYYDKDFNNEADTPDNFQSRRPNTSFCFLDIRSPGLGDTAMYLCATSRAGLLNQPQHFGDGTRLSIL.

This chain uses TRBV4-1 with TRBJ2-2, with D possibly being TRBD2 (6 bases). V lost 4 bases and J 4 bases, leaving 19 bases between the germline ends. The CDR3 sequence is 17 residues long. Germline CDR1 reads MGHRA; CDR2 reads YSYEKL. This CDR3 is CASSLSTGTVSTGELFF. DNA for the CDR3: TGCGCCAGCAGCCTATCTACCGGGACTGTAAGCACCGGGGAGCTGTTTTTT.

V and J are TRBV6-5 and TRBJ1-1, with D unresolved. The CDR3 covers 12 residues. V shed 6 bases and J shed 6 bases, with 11 bases lying between them. CDR1 MNHEY and CDR2 SVGAGI come from the germline V gene. CDR3 coding DNA: TGTGCCAGCAGAACCGCGGCTCCTGAAGCTTTCTTT. Translated, it gives CASRTAAPEAFF.

The V gene is TRBV5-4, the J gene TRBJ2-1; D remains unclear. The CDR3 extends over 17 amino acids. Between the trimmed V and J ends, which lost 4 bases and 0 bases, there was a span of 17 bases. Germline CDR1 and CDR2: SGHNT and YYREEE (reference sequence). The CDR3 is CASSPNPRAHSYNEQFF. The CDR3 bases are TGTGCCAGCAGCCCGAACCCTCGAGCGCACTCCTACAATGAGCAGTTCTTC. The whole variable domain, filled in from reference TRBV5-4 and TRBJ2-1, reads ETGVTQSPTHLIKTRGQQVTLRCSSQSGHNTVSWYQQALGQGPQFIFQYYREEENGRGNFPPRFSGLQFPNYSSELNVNALELDDSALYLCASSPNPRAHSYNEQFFGPGTRLTVL.

The CDR3 DNA is TGTGCCAGTAGTATGGGAACAGGGCGCACTGAAGCTTTCTTT. Its translation: CASSMGTGRTEAFF. The chain joins TRBV19 to TRBJ1-1; TRBD1 might be the D (6 bases). CDR3 length: 14 residues. V was shortened by 3 bases and J by 4 bases, with 12 bases between the two germline ends. CDR1 is LNHDA, CDR2 SQIVND, per germline (reference sequence).

V gene TRBV19 combines with J gene TRBJ1-5, with TRBD1 matching 7 bases. This CDR3 is 13 amino acids long. Per the germline V gene, CDR1 is LNHDA and CDR2 is SQIVND (reference sequence). The V gene end was trimmed by 9 bases and the J gene end by 4 bases; junction bases not matched to a gene: 6. CDR3 in amino acids: CASWDSLNQPQHF. Written as DNA, the CDR3 is TGTGCCAGCTGGGACAGCCTAAATCAGCCCCAGCATTTT. Supplemented by reference TRBV19 and TRBJ1-5, the full variable domain reads DGGITQSPKYLFRKEGQNVTLSCEQNLNHDAMYWYRQDPGQGLRLIYYSQIVNDFQKGDIAEGYSVSREKKESFPLTVTSAQKNPTAFYLCASWDSLNQPQHFGDGTRLSIL.

V gene TRBV13 combines with J gene TRBJ1-3; D is uncertain. The V end lost 4 bases, the J end lost 4 bases, and 11 bases lay between the germline ends. CDR3 size: 14 residues. CDR1 and CDR2 from the germline V gene are PRHDT and FYEKMQ (reference sequence). The CDR3 spells CASSSATHGNTIYF. The CDR3 DNA reads as TGTGCCAGCAGCTCCGCGACACACGGAAACACCATATATTTT.

This clone was recorded a few times. The chain links TRBV7-2 to TRBJ1-2; possible D gene TRBD1, 5 bases. The CDR3 has 12 amino acids. V was clipped by 6 bases and J by 12 bases, with 17 bases between them. Germline V gene sequence: CDR1 SGHTA, CDR2 FQGNSA. This CDR3 is CASRDWDSTNTF. The CDR3 DNA reads as TGTGCCAGCAGGGACTGGGACTCCACAAACACCTTC.

This chain uses TRBV6-1 with TRBJ2-1, with 8 positions matching TRBD2. The CDR3 spans 16 residues. With 4 bases clipped from V and 8 bases from J, the junction kept 13 bases outside the gene matches. CDR1 is MNHNS and CDR2 is SASEGT in the germline V gene. The CDR3 coding sequence is TGTGCCAGCAGTGGGGTTGGCGGGGGGCGGAGTGATGAGCAGTTCTTC. Amino acids: CASSGVGGGRSDEQFF.

In regard to this clone: Other DNA sequences of this sample code for an identical CDR3. This chain links TRBV7-7 with TRBJ1-5; 7 bases are a match to TRBD1. The CDR3 has 15 residues. CDR1 and CDR2 (germline): SSHAT, FNYEAQ (reference sequence). V shed 4 bases and J 10 bases; nucleotides not matched to a gene: 13. CDR3 loop: CASSCPGTVRRPQHF. CDR3 coding DNA: TGTGCCAGCAGCTGTCCCGGGACAGTCCGGCGACCCCAGCATTTT.

This clone has only one observation. The rearrangement uses TRBV5-6 and TRBJ2-7, with a weak D call TRBD2 (6 bases). CDR1 SGHDT and CDR2 YYEEEE come from the germline V gene. V was clipped by 1 base and J by 7 bases, with 9 bases between them. This CDR3 has 12 amino acids. Here the CDR3 DNA reads TGTGCCAGCAGCTTGTTGGAGGGAGAGCAGTACTTC. Its protein is CASSLLEGEQYF.

The rearrangement links TRBV6-4 to TRBJ1-1; 8 bases match TRBD1. Germline V CDR1 and CDR2: MRHNA, SNTAGT. V was clipped by 6 bases and J by 5 bases; unmatched bases: 8. The CDR3 consists of 14 residues. The CDR3 DNA reads as TGTGCCAGCAGCCCCGGGACAGGTTCTACTGAAGCTTTCTTT. It yields the protein CASSPGTGSTEAFF.

The rearrangement uses TRBV27 and TRBJ2-7; maybe TRBD2 (6 bases). V was clipped by 5 bases and J by 7 bases, with 18 bases between them. The CDR3 extends over 14 amino acids. Germline values: CDR1 MNHEY, CDR2 SMNVEV (reference sequence). CDR3 bases: TGTGCCAGCAGTGGGGACTTCTCCTTGGGGGAGCAGTACTTC. Residues: CASSGDFSLGEQYF.

This clone was recorded a few times. The V call is TRBV7-2, the J call TRBJ2-7; D might be TRBD2 (5 bases). The CDR3 contains 14 residues. Trimming took off 3 bases at V and 2 bases at J, with 11 bases between the two ends. CDR1 is SGHTA and CDR2 is FQGNSA in the germline V gene. For the CDR3, the DNA is TGTGCCAGCAGCTTGGGGAGAGTGCCCTACGAGCAGTACTTC. Translation: CASSLGRVPYEQYF.

The rearrangement uses TRBV7-6 and TRBJ2-1; 8 positions match TRBD1. The germline CDR1 and CDR2 sequences are SGHVS and FNYEAQ. The CDR3 sequence is 18 residues long. Trimming removed 3 bases from V and 0 bases from J; junction bases left unmatched: 10. The DNA of the CDR3 is TGTGCCAGCAGCTTCTCAGGGGGCTTTATCCGCTCCTACAATGAGCAGTTCTTC. Amino acid sequence: CASSFSGGFIRSYNEQFF. The whole variable domain, remainder taken from reference TRBV7-6 and TRBJ2-1, is GAGVSQSPRYKVTKRGQDVALRCDPISGHVSLYWYRQALGQGPEFLTYFNYEAQQDKSGLPNDRFSAERPEGSISTLTIQRTEQRDSAMYRCASSFSGGFIRSYNEQFFGPGTRLTVL.

V is TRBV19 and J is TRBJ2-7, with D unresolved. The CDR3 has 13 amino acids. The germline CDR1 and CDR2 sequences are LNHDA and SQIVND (reference sequence). V lost 5 bases to trimming and J lost 3 bases, with 11 bases between them. The CDR3 DNA is TGTGCCAGTAGTTTCGGGTACTTCTACGAGCAGTACTTC. This gives the protein CASSFGYFYEQYF.

The chain couples TRBV7-8 to TRBJ1-2; 8 bases line up with TRBD1. Germline loops: CDR1 SGHVS, CDR2 FQNEAQ. The J segment lost 3 bases and the V segment lost 1 base, leaving 4 bases of the junction unmatched. The CDR3 is 15 amino acids. CDR3: CASSLEWDRHYGYTF. The CDR3, as DNA: TGTGCCAGCAGCTTAGAGTGGGACAGGCACTATGGCTACACCTTC.

This sequence joins TRBV11-2 and TRBJ2-5, with TRBD1 as a possible D gene (5 bases). The closer fit of TRBJ2-7 to the DNA end suggests the J call may be wrong. Germline CDR1 SGHAT, CDR2 FQNNGV. CDR3 size: 14 residues. The CDR3 spells CASSPGNRAYEQYF. The CDR3 DNA sequence: TGTGCCAGCAGCCCAGGGAACAGAGCCTACGAGCAGTACTTC.

The chain carries TRBV13 and TRBJ2-2; a possible D gene is TRBD2 (5 bases). The CDR3 is 15 residues long. Between the trimmed V and J ends, which lost 5 bases and 4 bases, there was a span of 14 bases. CDR1 is PRHDT, CDR2 FYEKMQ, per germline (reference sequence). The CDR3 loop reads CASSTRTSSTGELFF. In nucleotides, the CDR3 is TGTGCCAGCAGCACGCGAACTAGTAGCACCGGGGAGCTGTTTTTT. The variable domain in full, completed from reference TRBV13 and TRBJ2-2, reads AAGVIQSPRHLIKEKRETATLKCYPIPRHDTVYWYQQGPGQDPQFLISFYEKMQSDKGSIPDRFSAQQFSDYHSELNMSSLELGDSALYFCASSTRTSSTGELFFGEGSRLTVL.

The chain is built from TRBV19 and TRBJ2-3, with 9 positions matching TRBD2. Germline CDR1 and CDR2: LNHDA and SQIVND (reference sequence). This CDR3 region has 18 residues. V lost 3 bases and J lost 6; bases outside the gene matches: 16. The CDR3 loop is CASSMSPFGGGAWDTQYF. The DNA of the CDR3 is TGTGCCAGTAGTATGTCACCGTTCGGCGGGGGGGCCTGGGATACGCAGTATTTT.